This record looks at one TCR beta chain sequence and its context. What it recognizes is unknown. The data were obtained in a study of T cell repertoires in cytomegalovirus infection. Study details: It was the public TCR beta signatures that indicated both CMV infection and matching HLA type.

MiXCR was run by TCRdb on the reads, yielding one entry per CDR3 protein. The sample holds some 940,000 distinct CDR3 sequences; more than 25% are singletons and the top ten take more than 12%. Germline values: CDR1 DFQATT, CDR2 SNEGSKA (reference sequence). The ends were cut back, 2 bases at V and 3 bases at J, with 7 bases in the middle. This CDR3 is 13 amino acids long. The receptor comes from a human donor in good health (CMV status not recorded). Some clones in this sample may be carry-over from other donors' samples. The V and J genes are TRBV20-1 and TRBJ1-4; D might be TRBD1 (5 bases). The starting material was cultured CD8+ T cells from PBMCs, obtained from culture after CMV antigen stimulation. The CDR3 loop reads CSARLTANEKLFF. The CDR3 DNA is TGCAGTGCTAGACTGACAGCTAATGAAAAACTGTTTTTT.